The 2 T cell receptor beta chains given below trace back to one sample, sequenced in a study of T-cell reconstitution after alpha-beta-depleted transplantation in children. This sample's TCRbeta library carried unique molecular identifier barcodes. Each CDR3 protein gets one entry after TCRdb re-called the PCR reads with MiXCR. Of some 350,000 distinct CDR3 sequences listed, 10% were seen once; the top ten hold 2% to 2.5%. Sequencing used PBMCs from the stem cell graft donor, obtained from the stem cell graft. Every receptor here comes from a human donor who donated a stem cell graft to a child with acute lymphoblastic leukemia.

This clonotype came up a few times. The chain uses TRBV5-4 and TRBJ2-1; D is ambiguous. The V gene lost 0 bases and the J gene lost 5 bases, with 9 bases spanning the gap. The length of the CDR3 is 14 residues. Germline V gene data show CDR1 as SGHNT and CDR2 as YYREEE (reference sequence). CDR3 protein: CASSLEISNNEQFF. DNA for the CDR3: TGTGCCAGCAGCTTGGAGATCAGTAACAATGAGCAGTTCTTC.

This clonotype has just one count. The genes are TRBV10-3 and TRBJ1-1, with D uncertain. Trimming stripped 3 bases from V and 0 bases from J, with 14 bases between. CDR1 and CDR2 from the germline V gene are ENHRY and SYGVKD. The CDR3 length is 16 residues. The CDR3, as DNA: TGTGCCATCAGTGAAGTTGGGCCGGACCTGAACACTGAAGCTTTCTTT. Translated: CAISEVGPDLNTEAFF.